This T cell receptor (beta chain) was identified in a study of T cells in tuberculosis. Across the whole study: PBMC were archived before or within 7 days of starting treatment.

Study-level results: Active tuberculosis alpha repertoires lay closer to GMM-specific TCRs than controls'. GEM motif frequencies gave around 70% accuracy; the GMM repertoire gave approximately 90%.

Concerning this clone: Its antigen remains unidentified.

Time point in this sample: new active TB diagnosis, blood taken before or within 7 days of starting treatment. Confirmation came from sputum smear and/or culture positivity for M. tuberculosis. Assay: immunoSEQ multiplex PCR; the TCRdb copy retains only in-frame clones and omits some. The sample yields 25,000 to 35,000 clones, 86% seen once. This sequence was found in an adult with tuberculosis. The specimen comprised PBMCs, sampled at tuberculosis diagnosis.

CDR3 sequence: CASSYPGGLTEAFF. The DNA of the CDR3 is TGTGCCAGCAGTTACCCAGGGGGGCTAACTGAAGCTTTCTTT. This chain connects TRBV28 to TRBJ1-1; 7 bases are a match to TRBD1. This CDR3 has 14 amino acids. Trimming took 4 bases from V and 5 from J; bases not matched to a gene: 7. Per germline, CDR1 MDHEN and CDR2 SYDVKM.